These 7 T cell receptor beta chains were all obtained from the same sample, sequenced in a study of blood T cell repertoires in COVID-19. This table comes from immunoSEQ multiplex PCR, and its TCRdb copy is limited to in-frame clones, with some not included. The sample lists roughly 150,000 clones; approximately 86% were seen once. Material for sequencing was peripheral blood. These receptors were collected from a woman older than 75 with COVID-19, enrolled during active disease.

The genes are TRBV28 and TRBJ2-1; 8 bases match TRBD2. Germline CDR1 and CDR2: MDHEN and SYDVKM. Trimming removed 6 bases from V and 0 bases from J; junction bases left unmatched: 4. The CDR3 totals 15 residues. CDR3 sequence reads: CASRRSGSSYNEQFF. The CDR3 bases are TGTGCCAGCAGGAGAAGCGGGAGCTCCTACAATGAGCAGTTCTTC. The full variable domain, completed using reference TRBV28 and TRBJ2-1, is DVKVTQSSRYLVKRTGEKVFLECVQDMDHENMFWYRQDPGLGLRLIYFSYDVKMKEKGDIPEGYSVSREKKERFSLILESASTNQTSMYLCASRRSGSSYNEQFFGPGTRLTVL.

This chain links TRBV7-9 with TRBJ1-5; 7 bases match TRBD1. Germline-derived CDR1 and CDR2 are SEHNR and FQNEAQ (reference sequence). The CDR3 consists of 16 residues. Losses at the gene ends were 4 bases for V and 2 bases for J; bases not matched to a gene: 8. The CDR3, as DNA: TGTGCCAGCAGCTCCCATCCCGGGACAGGCAATCAGCCCCAGCATTTT. Amino acids: CASSSHPGTGNQPQHF.

The genes are TRBV7-2 and TRBJ2-3; no clear D gene. Germline V gene lookup returns CDR1 SGHTA and CDR2 FQGNSA. The V end was cut by 5 bases, the J end by 6 bases, with 12 bases between. The CDR3 has 13 amino acids. The CDR3 sequence: CASSEPSTDTQYF. As DNA, the CDR3 is TGTGCCAGCAGCGAACCTAGTACCGATACGCAGTATTTT.

This clone was seen more than once but under ten times. V and J are TRBV28 and TRBJ2-1, with TRBD2 matching over 7 bases. Germline values: CDR1 MDHEN, CDR2 SYDVKM. With 5 bases clipped from V and 9 bases from J, the junction kept 10 bases outside the gene matches. The CDR3 runs 14 residues. CDR3 residues: CASSTRTSRAEQFF. DNA of the CDR3: TGTGCCAGCAGTACCCGGACTAGTCGGGCTGAGCAGTTCTTC.

This clone appeared a single time. This chain uses TRBV5-4 with TRBJ2-5; 8 bases fit TRBD2. The CDR3 spans 15 residues. CDR1 is SGHNT, CDR2 YYREEE, per germline (reference sequence). Trimming removed 5 bases from V and 5 bases from J; junction bases left unmatched: 11. CDR3 in amino acids: CASSDGTRGWETQYF. The CDR3 DNA reads as TGTGCCAGCAGTGACGGGACTAGGGGGTGGGAGACCCAGTACTTC.

This clone was seen just once. V gene TRBV5-4 combines with J gene TRBJ1-2; possibly TRBD1 for D (5 bases). This CDR3 spans 13 amino acids. The V and J ends lost 4 bases and 3 bases respectively, with 10 bases between them. Looked up from germline, CDR1 is SGHNT and CDR2 is YYREEE (reference sequence). CDR3 amino acids: CASSVRQYYGYTF. CDR3 DNA sequence: TGTGCCAGCAGCGTCCGACAGTACTATGGCTACACCTTC.

V gene TRBV9 combines with J gene TRBJ2-1; 14 bases agree with TRBD2. Germline V gives CDR1 SGDLS, CDR2 YYNGEE. CDR3 size: 16 residues. J lost 7 bases, V lost 4 bases, and 7 bases had no gene match. The CDR3 reads CASSPPGLAGVNEQFF. Written as DNA, the CDR3 is TGTGCCAGCAGCCCCCCGGGACTAGCGGGAGTGAATGAGCAGTTCTTC.